This TCR beta chain was captured by sequencing in a study of blood T cell repertoires in COVID-19. Looking at the study overall: From the United States, Italy and Spain came samples of acute and convalescent COVID-19. PBMCs, B-cell-depleted T cells, or T cells provided the cDNA or gDNA that made up the material.

V shed 5 bases, J shed 4 bases, and the junction held 5 bases outside the gene matches. CDR3 size: 14 residues. Germline V gene sequence: CDR1 SGHVS, CDR2 FQNEAQ. This clone was recorded a few times. In the study's own analysis: The authors estimated nucleated cell counts from reference gene primer amplification. Assay used: immunoSEQ multiplex PCR; TCRdb lists only in-frame clones, some missing. That table gives V, J and clone size, and the DNA gave D and trimming. The top ten hold 5% to 6.5% of the sample, which has some 200,000 clones, around four fifths seen once. The TCR originated in a woman between 55 and 75 years old who had recovered from COVID-19. This sequence joins TRBV7-8 and TRBJ2-3; 8 nucleotides agree with TRBD2. Specimen: peripheral blood. Here the CDR3 reads CASSISGEADTQYF. The CDR3 DNA reads as TGTGCCAGCAGCATTAGCGGGGAGGCAGATACGCAGTATTTT.